The 17 T cell receptor beta chains below come from one sample, sequenced in a study of blood T cell repertoires in COVID-19. Clones were sequenced by immunoSEQ multiplex PCR, and TCRdb holds only the in-frame ones, with some missing. The data contain about 300,000 clones, 85% to 90% of them singletons. The sequenced sample consisted of PBMCs or T cells enriched from blood (not recorded which). These receptors all stem from a young woman who had recovered from COVID-19.

The chain employs TRBV30 and TRBJ1-2; D might be TRBD1 (6 bases). Trimming shortened V by 4 bases and J by 4 bases, and 13 bases separated the two germline ends. The CDR3 sequence is 13 residues long. Germline CDR1 reads GTSNPN; CDR2 reads SVGIG (reference sequence). CDR3 sequence: CAWNREGSYGYTF. The CDR3 DNA follows: TGTGCCTGGAACAGGGAGGGGAGCTATGGCTACACCTTC.

The chain recombines TRBV7-8 with TRBJ2-1; 13 positions agree with TRBD2. CDR1 is SGHVS, CDR2 FQNEAQ, per germline. J gave up 15 bases and V 5 bases, and 16 bases lay outside the gene matches. The CDR3 runs 16 residues. CDR3 loop: CASSARTSGSVLVLFF. For the CDR3, the DNA is TGTGCCAGCAGCGCTCGGACTAGCGGGAGTGTGTTGGTTCTGTTCTTC.

The gene calls are TRBV30 and TRBJ1-2; D gene ambiguous. Trimming stripped 7 bases from V and 5 bases from J, with 11 bases between. The CDR3 is 11 residues long. Germline CDR1 is GTSNPN and CDR2 is SVGIG (reference sequence). Here the CDR3 DNA reads TGTGCCTTCTCCCCCAGTTATGGCTACACCTTC. Amino acids: CAFSPSYGYTF.

The chain combines TRBV6-5 with TRBJ2-2; D is possibly TRBD1 (5 bases). Between the trimmed V and J ends, which lost 2 bases and 8 bases, there was a span of 15 bases. From germline, CDR1 is MNHEY and CDR2 SVGAGI. The CDR3 has 15 amino acids. CDR3 sequence reads: CASSYPGHLPGELFF. Here the CDR3 DNA reads TGTGCCAGCAGTTACCCAGGGCATCTTCCGGGGGAGCTGTTTTTT.

The chain has TRBV6-1 and TRBJ1-2; D might be TRBD1 (6 bases). Trimming removed 1 base at V and 6 bases at J, with 24 bases between. This CDR3 is built from 18 residues. Germline V gene lookup returns CDR1 MNHNS and CDR2 SASEGT. CDR3 sequence: CASSEEEPWVLRDNGYTF. CDR3 nucleotide sequence: TGTGCCAGCAGTGAAGAGGAGCCTTGGGTGCTCCGGGACAATGGCTACACCTTC.

Regarding this clone: Other DNA sequences from this sample encode an identical CDR3 as well. The chain joins TRBV6-5 to TRBJ1-1; no clear D gene. Trimming shortened V by 0 bases and J by 0 bases, and 8 bases separated the two germline ends. This CDR3 is 15 amino acids long. In germline, CDR1 is MNHEY, CDR2 SVGAGI. CDR3 residues: CASSYSPVMNTEAFF. The CDR3 coding sequence is TGTGCCAGCAGTTACTCGCCGGTCATGAACACTGAAGCTTTCTTT.

The chain uses TRBV7-3 and TRBJ1-1; 7 bases are shared with TRBD1. Germline CDR1 SGHTA, CDR2 FQGTGA. The CDR3 sequence is 15 residues long. Trimming cost V 3 bases and J 3 bases; bases outside gene matches: 7. As DNA, the CDR3 is TGTGCCAGCAGCTTGAGGGGGCGGTGGGACACTGAAGCTTTCTTT. Protein: CASSLRGRWDTEAFF.

The rearrangement uses TRBV5-1 and TRBJ2-3, with 11 bases fitting TRBD2. The CDR3 has 17 amino acids. The V gene's germline CDR1 is SGHRS and CDR2 YFSETQ. J was trimmed by 2 bases and V by 4 bases; bases with no gene match: 9. DNA for the CDR3: TGCGCCAGCAGCCGTACTAGCGGGGGCGCGTTCACAGATACGCAGTATTTT. Translated: CASSRTSGGAFTDTQYF.

The chain carries TRBV9 and TRBJ2-7, with 15 bases fitting TRBD2. CDR3 size: 15 residues. The V gene's germline CDR1 is SGDLS and CDR2 YYNGEE. V dropped 4 bases and J dropped 6; count of bases not matched to a gene: 5. The CDR3 loop is CASSPKGLAGGEQYF. For the CDR3, the DNA is TGTGCCAGCAGCCCCAAGGGACTAGCGGGAGGCGAGCAGTACTTC.

This chain connects TRBV9 to TRBJ1-6; TRBD1 might be the D (5 bases). Deletions cut 2 bases from V and 0 bases from J, with 9 bases between. The CDR3 is 16 residues long. From germline, CDR1 is SGDLS and CDR2 YYNGEE. The CDR3 DNA is TGTGCCAGCAGCGTCTTCGACAGCTCCTATAATTCACCCCTCCACTTT. This translates into CASSVFDSSYNSPLHF.

The table lists this clone with a few counts. The chain recombines TRBV2 with TRBJ1-4, with 7 nucleotides matching TRBD1. Germline-derived CDR1 and CDR2 are SNHLY and FYNNEI. After removal of 7 bases from V and 5 bases from J, the junction contained 10 bases not matched to a gene. The CDR3 consists of 15 residues. CDR3 in amino acids: CASNPTGAINEKLFF. CDR3 nucleotide sequence: TGTGCCAGCAACCCAACAGGGGCGATAAATGAAAAACTGTTTTTT.

Many counts were recorded for this clone. This rearrangement joins TRBV5-6 to TRBJ2-3; weak D call: TRBD2 (5 bases). The CDR3 loop spans 13 amino acids. Germline values: CDR1 SGHDT, CDR2 YYEEEE. Trimming pared 0 bases from V and 4 bases from J, leaving 6 bases between. CDR3 loop: CASSLDGADTQYF. The DNA for the CDR3 is TGTGCCAGCAGCTTGGACGGGGCAGATACGCAGTATTTT.

This clone was detected once. The chain recombines TRBV30 with TRBJ1-5; D is undetermined. The CDR3 loop spans 13 amino acids. The V and J ends lost 1 base and 6 bases respectively, with 10 bases between them. The germline CDR1 and CDR2 sequences are GTSNPN and SVGIG (reference sequence). The CDR3 bases are TGTGCCTGGAGTGCGACGGGAGGTCAGCCCCAGCATTTT. This translates into CAWSATGGQPQHF.

The chain joins TRBV13 to TRBJ2-1; maybe TRBD1 (7 bases). V gave up 6 bases and J gave up 12 bases, with 24 bases separating them. Germline V gene lookup returns CDR1 PRHDT and CDR2 FYEKMQ (reference sequence). The CDR3 sequence is 15 residues long. The CDR3 DNA sequence: TGTGCCAGCAGTTCCGACAGGGTGCGCTTGCGGGGGCAGTTCTTC. Amino acids: CASSSDRVRLRGQFF.

The rearrangement uses TRBV19 and TRBJ2-7; 9 nucleotides agree with TRBD1. Trimming cost V 3 bases and J 2 bases; bases outside gene matches: 5. The CDR3 is made up of 15 amino acids. Per the germline V gene, CDR1 is LNHDA and CDR2 is SQIVND (reference sequence). The CDR3 here is CASSIKGQGPYEQYF. CDR3 coding DNA: TGTGCCAGTAGTATTAAAGGACAGGGGCCCTACGAGCAGTACTTC.

The genes are TRBV24-1 and TRBJ2-3; 7 nucleotides align to TRBD2. This CDR3 has 15 residues. With 6 bases clipped from V and 5 bases from J, the junction kept 10 bases outside the gene matches. Germline V gene sequence: CDR1 KGHDR, CDR2 SFDVKD. The CDR3 spells CATSQRGVGGDTQYF. The CDR3, as DNA: TGTGCCACCAGTCAGCGGGGCGTTGGGGGAGATACGCAGTATTTT.

The genes are TRBV2 and TRBJ1-2, with D possibly TRBD1 on 6 matching bases. Germline CDR1 reads SNHLY; CDR2 reads FYNNEI. V shed 7 bases and J shed 7 bases, with 16 bases lying between them. The CDR3 length is 13 residues. This chain's CDR3 is CASKLTGFGGYTF. DNA for the CDR3: TGTGCCAGCAAACTTACAGGGTTTGGTGGCTACACCTTC.